The 31 T cell receptor beta chains below all came from one sample that was sequenced in a study of blood T cell repertoires in COVID-19. TCRdb's copy holds only in-frame clones and misses some; the assay was immunoSEQ multiplex PCR. The sample contains hundreds of thousands of clones, 85% to 90% of which appear only once. The sample comprised PBMCs or T cells enriched from blood (not recorded which). The receptors come from a man aged 30 to 45 who had recovered from COVID-19.

J is TRBJ1-1 and V is TRBV9; D gene uncertain. Germline-derived CDR1 and CDR2 are SGDLS and YYNGEE. The ends were cut back, 0 bases at V and 1 base at J, with 10 bases in the middle. This CDR3 spans 15 amino acids. CDR3 sequence reads: CASSVVSGGNTEAFF. CDR3 nucleotide sequence: TGTGCCAGCAGCGTAGTTTCAGGAGGGAACACTGAAGCTTTCTTT.

This rearrangement joins TRBV18 to TRBJ2-7, with 10 bases identical to TRBD2. This CDR3 has 14 amino acids. V dropped 3 bases and J dropped 7; count of bases not matched to a gene: 6. CDR1 is KGHSH, CDR2 LQKENI, per germline. The CDR3 coding sequence is TGTGCCAGCTCACCCACCGGGACTAGCGAGGAGCAGTACTTC. Encoded protein: CASSPTGTSEEQYF. Drawing the rest from reference TRBV18 and TRBJ2-7, the complete variable domain is NAGVMQNPRHLVRRRGQEARLRCSPMKGHSHVYWYRQLPEEGLKFMVYLQKENIIDESGMPKERFSAEFPKEGPSILRIQQVVRGDSAAYFCASSPTGTSEEQYFGPGTRLTVT.

The chain joins TRBV19 to TRBJ1-2; D might be TRBD1 (6 bases). The V end lost 6 bases, the J end lost 0 bases, and 14 bases lay between the germline ends. This CDR3 is 15 amino acids long. Germline V gene data show CDR1 as LNHDA and CDR2 as SQIVND (reference sequence). CDR3 in amino acids: CASSPIGGPNYGYTF. The CDR3 DNA reads TGTGCCAGTAGCCCGATTGGGGGCCCTAACTATGGCTACACCTTC.

The chain carries TRBV30 and TRBJ2-1; D is possibly TRBD1 (5 bases). Germline V lookup: CDR1 GTSNPN, CDR2 SVGIG (reference sequence). V shed 3 bases and J shed 9 bases, with 12 bases lying between them. This CDR3 is 12 amino acids long. CDR3 nucleotide sequence: TGTGCCTGGAGCCCAGGGCAGGTTGAGCAGTTCTTC. It codes for CAWSPGQVEQFF. Supplemented by reference TRBV30 and TRBJ2-1, the full variable domain reads SQTIHQWPATLVQPVGSPLSLECTVEGTSNPNLYWYRQAAGRGLQLLFYSVGIGQISSEVPQNLSASRPQDRQFILSSKKLLLSDSGFYLCAWSPGQVEQFFGPGTRLTVL.

This chain joins TRBV5-6 and TRBJ2-7; 12 bases match TRBD1. Losses at the gene ends were 6 bases for V and 5 bases for J; bases not matched to a gene: 6. CDR3 length: 14 residues. Germline-derived CDR1 and CDR2 are SGHDT and YYEEEE. CDR3: CASNRDRGLDEQYF. The CDR3 DNA sequence: TGTGCCAGCAACCGGGACAGGGGGCTTGACGAGCAGTACTTC.

The chain recombines TRBV4-1 with TRBJ2-2, with 10 bases aligning to TRBD1. CDR1 MGHRA and CDR2 YSYEKL come from the germline V gene. The CDR3 is 18 amino acids. Unmatched junction bases numbered 11, after V lost 0 bases and J lost 7 bases. The chain's CDR3 is CASSQDGEGQGKFGELFF. CDR3 coding DNA: TGCGCCAGCAGCCAAGATGGGGAGGGACAGGGGAAATTCGGGGAGCTGTTTTTT.

This chain connects TRBV6-5 to TRBJ1-1; 9 bases line up with TRBD1. Per germline, CDR1 MNHEY and CDR2 SVGAGI. The CDR3 consists of 16 residues. V shed 2 bases, J shed 2 bases, and the junction held 6 bases outside the gene matches. Here the CDR3 reads CASSYPGQGGNTEAFF. The CDR3 DNA reads TGTGCCAGCAGTTACCCGGGACAGGGCGGTAACACTGAAGCTTTCTTT.

The chain joins TRBV12-3 or TRBV12-4 to TRBJ1-2, with D unclear. With 2 bases removed from V and 2 bases from J, the gap between germline ends came to 6 bases. The CDR3 covers 13 residues. CDR3 amino acids: CASSLRRNYGYTF. The CDR3 nucleotides are TGTGCCAGCAGTTTAAGGAGGAACTATGGCTACACCTTC.

This clone was observed a handful of times. The rearrangement links TRBV4-1 to TRBJ2-4, with 9 positions matching TRBD1. This CDR3 is built from 18 residues. The germline V gene has CDR1 MGHRA and CDR2 YSYEKL. Trimming cost V 3 bases and J 3 bases; bases outside gene matches: 12. The CDR3 loop reads CASSHPYRDRADKNIQYF. CDR3 DNA sequence: TGCGCCAGCAGCCACCCTTACCGGGACAGGGCCGACAAAAACATTCAGTACTTC.

The chain links TRBV28 to TRBJ1-2, with 9 bases lining up with TRBD1. The CDR3 is 15 residues long. In germline, CDR1 is MDHEN, CDR2 SYDVKM. After removal of 6 bases from V and 1 base from J, the junction contained 6 bases not matched to a gene. For the CDR3, the DNA is TGTGCCAGCAGGCCACAGGGGGCGTATAACTATGGCTACACCTTC. Translated: CASRPQGAYNYGYTF.

The chain couples TRBV10-2 to TRBJ2-1; tentatively, D is TRBD2 (8 bases). This CDR3 region has 18 residues. Germline V gene sequence: CDR1 WSHSY, CDR2 SAAADI. Trimming took off 4 bases at V and 1 base at J, with 20 bases between the two ends. The CDR3: CASSVPGGGQGSYNEQFF. The CDR3 bases are TGCGCCAGCAGTGTTCCGGGAGGGGGCCAAGGGTCCTACAATGAGCAGTTCTTC.

The chain recombines TRBV7-9 with TRBJ1-1; D gene unclear. The CDR3 runs 13 residues. Germline CDR1 is SEHNR and CDR2 is FQNEAQ (reference sequence). Trimming pared 2 bases from V and 11 bases from J, leaving 15 bases between. The CDR3 loop is CASSLQVFEFAFF. The CDR3 region has the DNA TGTGCCAGCAGCTTACAAGTATTCGAGTTCGCTTTCTTT.

The chain couples TRBV19 to TRBJ2-5; TRBD1 matches 7 bases. Unmatched junction bases numbered 9, after V lost 7 bases and J lost 4 bases. This CDR3 has 14 residues. The germline V gene encodes CDR1 LNHDA and CDR2 SQIVND (reference sequence). For the CDR3, the DNA is TGTGCCAGTACCCCAGGGACAGCAGCAGAGACCCAGTACTTC. Encoded protein: CASTPGTAAETQYF.

This clone was counted a single time. The rearrangement uses TRBV6-2 or TRBV6-3 and TRBJ1-2; 10 bases fit TRBD1. V shed 2 bases, J shed 0 bases, and the junction held 12 bases outside the gene matches. Per the germline V gene, CDR1 is MNHEY and CDR2 is SVGEGT. This CDR3 is built from 19 residues. This chain's CDR3 is CASSYPIRDRGLANYGYTF. CDR3 DNA: TGTGCCAGCAGTTACCCTATCCGGGACAGGGGTTTAGCTAACTATGGCTACACCTTC.

The V gene is TRBV7-9, the J gene TRBJ1-2; TRBD1 matches at 8 bases. The junction had 7 bases not matched to a gene; V was cut back by 3 bases and J by 7 bases. From germline, CDR1 is SEHNR and CDR2 FQNEAQ (reference sequence). This CDR3 comprises 14 residues. The CDR3 protein is CASSFSQGARGYTF. CDR3 bases: TGTGCCAGCAGCTTTAGTCAGGGGGCGCGTGGCTACACCTTC.

This clone came up once. The chain recombines TRBV19 with TRBJ2-1; 9 bases line up with TRBD2. Germline values: CDR1 LNHDA, CDR2 SQIVND (reference sequence). This CDR3 contains 16 residues. The ends lost 1 base at V and 7 bases at J; junction bases unmatched: 8. The CDR3: CASSIAAGGYSNEQFF. DNA of the CDR3: TGTGCCAGTAGTATAGCAGCGGGAGGTTATAGTAATGAGCAGTTCTTC.

V gene TRBV2 combines with J gene TRBJ2-1; 7 nucleotides match TRBD2. CDR3 length: 14 amino acids. The germline V gene encodes CDR1 SNHLY and CDR2 FYNNEI. After removal of 11 bases from V and 0 bases from J, the junction contained 7 bases not matched to a gene. The CDR3 DNA is TGTGCCGGGGGACTACCAAGCTCCTACAATGAGCAGTTCTTC. Translation gives CAGGLPSSYNEQFF.

This chain links TRBV27 with TRBJ2-5, with D hard to call. CDR3 length: 17 residues. V was shortened by 0 bases and J by 4 bases, with 18 bases between the two germline ends. Germline assignment: CDR1 MNHEY and CDR2 SMNVEV (reference sequence). The CDR3 loop is CASSLSRPVEVGETQYF. CDR3 nucleotide sequence: TGTGCCAGCAGTTTATCCCGCCCGGTAGAGGTTGGAGAGACCCAGTACTTC.

This clone was observed a few times. V usage is TRBV12-3 or TRBV12-4 and J usage is TRBJ2-2; 11 bases line up with TRBD1. Trimming took 6 bases from V and 7 from J; bases not matched to a gene: 1. This CDR3 region has 13 residues. The CDR3 spells CASRGQGVGELFF. The CDR3 coding sequence is TGTGCCAGCAGGGGACAGGGGGTCGGGGAGCTGTTTTTT.

The V gene is TRBV12-3 or TRBV12-4, the J gene TRBJ1-1; D remains ambiguous. Trimming took off 8 bases at V and 1 base at J, with 11 bases between the two ends. This CDR3 region has 13 residues. The CDR3 is CASSRAANTEAFF. The CDR3 region has the DNA TGTGCCAGCTCGAGGGCAGCGAACACTGAAGCTTTCTTT.

The V and J genes are TRBV4-2 and TRBJ1-4; D call uncertain. V gave up 1 base and J gave up 8 bases, with 8 bases separating them. CDR3 length equals 13 residues. Germline lookup yields CDR1 LGHNA and CDR2 YNFKEQ. The CDR3 DNA reads TGTGCCAGCAGCCAAGTCGGGTGGGAAAAACTGTTTTTT. Translating gives CASSQVGWEKLFF.

This chain connects TRBV28 to TRBJ2-1; TRBD2 aligns across 8 bases. The CDR3 is 14 residues long. Germline V gene data show CDR1 as MDHEN and CDR2 as SYDVKM. Trimming cost V 3 bases and J 5 bases; bases outside gene matches: 3. In DNA form, the CDR3 reads TGTGCCAGCAGTTTCAGCGGGAGTAACAATGAGCAGTTCTTC. Amino acid sequence: CASSFSGSNNEQFF.

The chain is built from TRBV4-1 and TRBJ2-7; 14 bases are a match to TRBD2. Germline CDR1 is MGHRA and CDR2 is YSYEKL. V was pared by 2 bases and J by 4 bases, with 7 bases of the junction left unmatched. There are 17 residues in the CDR3. The CDR3 DNA reads as TGCGCCAGCAGCCAACTTACCGGGACTAGCGGGAGTTACGAGCAGTACTTC. This sequence encodes CASSQLTGTSGSYEQYF.

The chain employs TRBV2 and TRBJ1-2; 9 bases map to TRBD1. V gave up 6 bases and J gave up 6 bases; unmatched junction bases: 5. This CDR3 has 13 amino acids. CDR1 and CDR2 (germline): SNHLY, FYNNEI. This CDR3 reads CASSPGQGHGYTF. The CDR3 DNA sequence: TGTGCCAGCAGCCCGGGACAGGGCCATGGCTACACCTTC.

This clone was picked up one time. The V call is TRBV12-5, the J call TRBJ2-3; TRBD2 aligns across 13 bases. The CDR3 extends over 16 amino acids. J lost 4 bases, V lost 5 bases, and 6 bases had no gene match. Germline CDR1 is LGHNT and CDR2 is FRNRAP. The CDR3 sequence is CASGRTSGSGSDTQYF. DNA for the CDR3: TGTGCTAGTGGTAGGACTAGCGGGAGCGGGTCAGATACGCAGTATTTT.

CDR3 protein: CASSLHGEQYF. CDR3 DNA: TGTGCCAGCAGCCTTCACGGCGAGCAGTACTTC. V is TRBV7-2 and J is TRBJ2-7; the D is unclear. The CDR3 covers 11 residues. The V end lost 5 bases, the J end lost 6 bases, and 8 bases lay between the germline ends. Looked up from germline, CDR1 is SGHTA and CDR2 is FQGNSA.

The count of this clone is one. The rearrangement joins TRBV6-1 to TRBJ2-7, with D perhaps matching TRBD2 (5 bases). The V gene's germline CDR1 is MNHNS and CDR2 SASEGT. This CDR3 is 13 amino acids long. The V gene lost 2 bases and the J gene lost 4 bases, with 9 bases spanning the gap. CDR3 nucleotides: TGTGCCAGCAGTGAATCATCGGGGTACGAGCAGTACTTC. Translated, it gives CASSESSGYEQYF.

The chain uses TRBV9 and TRBJ2-1, with a possible D match to TRBD1 (5 bases). CDR1 is SGDLS and CDR2 is YYNGEE in the germline V gene. This CDR3 is built from 12 residues. Deletions cut 4 bases from V and 8 bases from J, with 10 bases between. CDR3 DNA: TGTGCCAGCAGCACCGGACACTATGAGCAGTTCTTC. Translating it yields CASSTGHYEQFF.

V is TRBV5-1 and J is TRBJ2-5; 7 bases match TRBD1. CDR1 SGHRS and CDR2 YFSETQ come from the germline V gene. J was trimmed by 2 bases and V by 2 bases; bases with no gene match: 3. CDR3 length: 14 amino acids. In DNA, the CDR3 is TGCGCCAGCAGCTTACCGGGACAGCAAGAGACCCAGTACTTC. Translating it yields CASSLPGQQETQYF.

The V and J genes are TRBV10-1 and TRBJ2-5; tentative D call: TRBD1 (6 bases). V lost 2 bases, J lost 5 bases, and 15 bases lay in between. CDR1 and CDR2 from the germline V gene are WNHNN and SYGVQD (reference sequence). CDR3 length: 15 amino acids. The CDR3 loop is CASSETGTMGETQYF. As DNA, the CDR3 is TGCGCCAGCAGTGAGACAGGGACCATGGGGGAGACCCAGTACTTC.

The table lists this clone with a count of one. This sequence joins TRBV10-3 and TRBJ2-1; D unresolved. CDR3 length: 12 residues. CDR1 and CDR2 (germline): ENHRY, SYGVKD. Trimming took 4 bases from V and 8 from J, leaving 9 bases between them. CDR3 sequence: CAISVYRDEQFF. DNA of the CDR3: TGTGCCATCAGTGTCTACCGAGATGAGCAGTTCTTC.